This TCR beta chain was documented in a study of cytomegalovirus exposure and HLA in healthy donors. Germline-derived CDR1 and CDR2 are ENHRY and SYGVKD. V lost 4 bases, J lost 6 bases, and 17 bases lay in between. The CDR3 contains 15 residues. PCR amplification relied on 60 Vbeta primers (plus 13 Jbeta primers). Clones were read by immunoSEQ multiplex PCR, and TCRdb kept only the in-frame ones, dropping some. The sample has some 130,000 clones, and its top ten clones hold approximately 1.8%. Sequencing input: PBMCs. The clonotype was recovered from a man aged 18 to 30 in good health and CMV-seronegative. This chain uses TRBV10-3 with TRBJ2-3; perhaps TRBD2 as D (5 bases). CDR3 amino acids: CAISGAVGGMDTQYF. The CDR3 coding sequence is TGTGCCATCAGTGGCGCCGTTGGAGGCATGGATACGCAGTATTTT.